This T cell receptor beta chain was documented in a study of T cell responses to AZD1222 COVID-19 vaccine. Some clones are missing from TCRdb's copy, which holds only in-frame ones; the method was immunoSEQ multiplex PCR. Among about 110,000 clones listed, about four fifths were seen once. CDR3 length equals 14 residues. Germline CDR1 and CDR2: MDHEN and SYDVKM. V was pared by 6 bases and J by 4 bases, with 15 bases between. The sequence was obtained from an adult in good health. The sample in question was peripheral blood, obtained on day 0 of AZD1222 vaccination. This chain joins TRBV28 and TRBJ1-2; D gene uncertain. The CDR3 spells CASRPFGRIYGYTF. The DNA of the CDR3 is TGTGCCAGCAGACCGTTCGGGAGGATCTATGGCTACACCTTC.